What follows are 26 T cell receptor beta chains derived from one specimen sequenced in a study of T cells in Graves' hyperthyroidism and ophthalmopathy. The CDR3 regions of TCR beta were amplified from RNA transcripts. HTBI primers drove first-round RT-PCR of the TCR CDR3. TCRdb ran MiXCR on the multiplex PCR reads and lists one entry per CDR3 protein. The sample yields about 640,000 distinct CDR3 sequences, less than 25% seen once. The sequencing sample was made of blood. These receptors were taken from a man aged 25 to 40 with Graves' ophthalmopathy.

This clonotype was recorded at least ten times. This sequence joins TRBV7-9 and TRBJ2-3; a possible D gene is TRBD2 (6 bases). This CDR3 has 14 residues. From germline, CDR1 is SEHNR and CDR2 FQNEAQ (reference sequence). Trimming removed 8 bases from V and 2 bases from J, with 14 bases in between. This chain's CDR3 is CASGLEGNTDTQYF. In DNA, the CDR3 is TGTGCCAGCGGGCTGGAGGGAAACACAGATACGCAGTATTTT.

This clonotype has ten or more counts. The rearrangement joins TRBV5-1 to TRBJ2-1, with TRBD2 identical over 9 bases. This CDR3 is 15 amino acids long. Per the germline V gene, CDR1 is SGHRS and CDR2 is YFSETQ. The ends lost 0 bases at V and 6 bases at J; junction bases unmatched: 4. CDR3 coding DNA: TGCGCCAGCAGCTTGGTAGCGGGAGTCCCCAATGAGCAGTTCTTC. It specifies CASSLVAGVPNEQFF. Complete variable domain (other parts from reference TRBV5-1 and TRBJ2-1): KAGVTQTPRYLIKTRGQQVTLSCSPISGHRSVSWYQQTPGQGLQFLFEYFSETQRNKGNFPGRFSGRQFSNSRSEMNVSTLELGDSALYLCASSLVAGVPNEQFFGPGTRLTVL.

The table lists this clonotype with many counts. The gene calls are TRBV7-2 and TRBJ2-3, with TRBD1 matching 7 bases. V was clipped by 2 bases and J by 2 bases; unmatched bases: 7. Germline-derived CDR1 and CDR2 are SGHTA and FQGNSA. The CDR3 totals 16 residues. The CDR3 spells CASSLLGGHFTDTQYF. CDR3 DNA: TGTGCCAGCAGCTTATTAGGGGGCCACTTCACAGATACGCAGTATTTT.

This clonotype has more than one count but fewer than ten. V is TRBV10-1 and J is TRBJ2-7; weak D call: TRBD2 (5 bases). The CDR3 is 15 amino acids. Trimming left V 4 bases short and J 3 bases short, with 16 bases between. The V gene's germline CDR1 is WNHNN and CDR2 SYGVQD (reference sequence). CDR3 sequence: CASSAQEEELYEQYF. CDR3 nucleotide sequence: TGCGCCAGCAGTGCCCAGGAGGAGGAACTCTACGAGCAGTACTTC.

The chain links TRBV15 to TRBJ1-4, with a possible D match to TRBD1 (5 bases). V lost 1 base, J lost 8 bases, and 14 bases lay in between. CDR3 length: 15 amino acids. Germline CDR1 and CDR2: LNHNV and YYDKDF (reference sequence). CDR3 sequence (DNA): TGTGCCACCAGCAGAGTGGGCAGGGAAGGAGAAAAACTGTTTTTT. Its protein product is CATSRVGREGEKLFF. The complete variable domain, with remaining parts taken from reference TRBV15 and TRBJ1-4, reads DAMVIQNPRYQVTQFGKPVTLSCSQTLNHNVMYWYQQKSSQAPKLLFHYYDKDFNNEADTPDNFQSRRPNTSFCFLDIRSPGLGDTAMYLCATSRVGREGEKLFFGSGTQLSVL.

At least ten counts were recorded for this clonotype. The chain couples TRBV6-6 to TRBJ2-7, with 8 nucleotides matching TRBD1. The germline V gene encodes CDR1 MNHNY and CDR2 SVGAGI (reference sequence). V dropped 4 bases and J dropped 6; count of bases not matched to a gene: 2. The CDR3 has 12 amino acids. The CDR3 protein is CASSSTGGEQYF. CDR3 in DNA: TGTGCCAGCAGTTCCACAGGGGGCGAGCAGTACTTC.

This chain connects TRBV28 to TRBJ2-5, with 7 nucleotides matching TRBD1. Germline lookup yields CDR1 MDHEN and CDR2 SYDVKM. CDR3 length: 16 amino acids. With 5 bases clipped from V and 3 bases from J, the junction kept 12 bases outside the gene matches. CDR3: CASSPTLTGKEETQYF. The CDR3 nucleotides are TGTGCCAGCAGTCCAACCCTGACAGGGAAGGAAGAGACCCAGTACTTC.

V is TRBV27 and J is TRBJ2-2; unclear D gene. V was cut by 4 bases and J by 3 bases, with 9 bases left in between. This CDR3 has 14 amino acids. Germline values: CDR1 MNHEY, CDR2 SMNVEV (reference sequence). The CDR3 is CASSSGPYTGELFF. The CDR3 nucleotides are TGTGCCAGCAGTTCGGGTCCTTACACCGGGGAGCTGTTTTTT.

The chain has TRBV4-3 and TRBJ2-3; 12 bases map to TRBD2. The J segment lost 2 bases and the V segment lost 0 bases, leaving 6 bases of the junction unmatched. Germline V gene lookup returns CDR1 LGHNA and CDR2 YSLEER. The CDR3 sequence is 18 residues long. The CDR3 sequence is CASSQDSASGRATDTQYF. In nucleotides, the CDR3 is TGCGCCAGCAGCCAAGACAGTGCTAGCGGGAGGGCCACAGATACGCAGTATTTT.

Ten or more counts support this clonotype. This chain joins TRBV7-2 and TRBJ1-1; TRBD1 aligns across 7 bases. CDR1 and CDR2 (germline): SGHTA, FQGNSA. V dropped 5 bases and J dropped 3; count of bases not matched to a gene: 6. The CDR3 is 14 residues long. DNA of the CDR3: TGTGCCAGCAGCCGACAGGGAGGGGACACTGAAGCTTTCTTT. This gives the protein CASSRQGGDTEAFF.

This clonotype was found many times. This rearrangement joins TRBV27 to TRBJ2-1; D is unresolved. The CDR3 runs to 12 residues. Deletions cut 4 bases from V and 5 bases from J, with 6 bases between. CDR1 and CDR2 (germline): MNHEY, SMNVEV (reference sequence). The CDR3 nucleotides read TGTGCCAGCAGTTCGGCCGACAATGAGCAGTTCTTC. This gives the protein CASSSADNEQFF.

This clonotype came up a few times. The V gene is TRBV30, the J gene TRBJ2-6, with 11 bases aligning to TRBD1. CDR3 length equals 17 residues. In germline, CDR1 is GTSNPN, CDR2 SVGIG (reference sequence). V trimming: 4 bases; J trimming: 3 bases; junction bases outside the gene matches: 8. DNA for the CDR3: TGTGCCTGGATTCCGGACAGGGGGCGAGATGGGGCCAACGTCCTGACTTTC. Its translation is CAWIPDRGRDGANVLTF.

The sample holds many counts of this clonotype. The V and J genes are TRBV3-1 and TRBJ2-7; D is ambiguous. V was cut by 3 bases and J by 0 bases, with 12 bases left in between. The germline V gene encodes CDR1 LGHDT and CDR2 YNNKEL (reference sequence). The CDR3 contains 15 residues. CDR3 in amino acids: CASSHSGGSSYEQYF. Written as DNA, the CDR3 is TGTGCCAGCAGCCATTCCGGCGGCAGCTCCTACGAGCAGTACTTC.

This clonotype has ten or more counts. The chain has TRBV29-1 and TRBJ1-1; the match to TRBD1 covers 8 bases. CDR1 is SQVTM, CDR2 ANQGSEA, per germline. The CDR3 spans 14 residues. V trimming: 4 bases; J trimming: 1 base; junction bases outside the gene matches: 5. The CDR3 DNA follows: TGCAGCGTTGGGTGGGACAGGAGGAACACTGAAGCTTTCTTT. It encodes CSVGWDRRNTEAFF.

This clonotype was seen more than once but under ten times. The chain couples TRBV2 to TRBJ1-1; no clear D. The germline V gene has CDR1 SNHLY and CDR2 FYNNEI. V dropped 7 bases and J dropped 4 bases, with 4 bases sitting between them. The CDR3 totals 10 residues. CDR3 amino acids: CASMVTEAFF. The DNA for the CDR3 is TGTGCCAGCATGGTCACTGAAGCTTTCTTT.

This clonotype was seen more than once but under ten times. The chain carries TRBV12-3 or TRBV12-4 and TRBJ1-3, with D hard to call. V lost 2 bases and J lost 0, with 8 bases in between. The CDR3 totals 15 residues. The CDR3 loop reads CASSLTISSGNTIYF. CDR3 nucleotide sequence: TGTGCCAGCAGTTTAACCATCAGCTCTGGAAACACCATATATTTT.

This clonotype was observed a few times. CDR3 amino acids: CASSSPGLSVLAGSSYEQYF. The CDR3 DNA follows: TGTGCCAGCAGTTCGCCCGGACTTTCGGTTCTGGCAGGAAGCTCCTACGAGCAGTACTTC. The V and J genes are TRBV28 and TRBJ2-7; possibly TRBD2 for D (5 bases). This CDR3 spans 20 amino acids. V lost 4 bases and J lost 0, with 28 bases in between. The germline gives CDR1 MDHEN, CDR2 SYDVKM.

On this clonotype itself: The CDR3 end shows no conserved phenylalanine or tryptophan, and so a read error is likely. J is TRBJ2-7 and V is TRBV6-2 or TRBV6-3, with 10 bases lining up with TRBD2. The germline V gene has CDR1 MNHEY and CDR2 SVGEGT. The CDR3 length is 16 residues. Trimming at V came to 2 bases and at J to 0 bases, leaving 4 bases not matched to a gene. In DNA form, the CDR3 reads TGTGCCAGCAGTTACCAAGGACTAGCGGACTCCTACGAGCAGTACCTC. It is translated as CASSYQGLADSYEQYL.

The chain uses TRBV28 and TRBJ2-2; D might be TRBD1 (5 bases). CDR3 size: 14 residues. Trimming shortened V by 4 bases and J by 6 bases, and 12 bases separated the two germline ends. Germline assignment: CDR1 MDHEN and CDR2 SYDVKM. The CDR3 reads CASSSDSTAGELFF. The CDR3 bases are TGTGCCAGCAGTTCAGACAGTACCGCCGGGGAGCTGTTTTTT.

CDR3 region: CASSSLQGNYGYTF. CDR3 nucleotide sequence: TGTGCCAGCAGCTCCCTTCAGGGTAACTATGGCTACACCTTC. The V gene is TRBV11-2, the J gene TRBJ1-2; D may be TRBD1 (5 bases). Per germline, CDR1 SGHAT and CDR2 FQNNGV. This CDR3 region has 14 residues. V shed 4 bases and J shed 1 base, with 10 bases lying between them.

The rearrangement joins TRBV6-1 to TRBJ2-7; D is unresolved. Germline V gene lookup returns CDR1 MNHNS and CDR2 SASEGT. V was clipped by 5 bases and J by 4 bases, with 18 bases between them. The CDR3 consists of 15 residues. CDR3 sequence: CASSSRLDGKYEQYF. CDR3 coding DNA: TGTGCCAGCAGTTCCCGCCTGGACGGAAAATACGAGCAGTACTTC.

V and J are TRBV10-3 and TRBJ2-7; tentatively, D is TRBD1 (5 bases). The CDR3 contains 14 residues. Germline CDR1 ENHRY, CDR2 SYGVKD. Trimming took off 0 bases at V and 0 bases at J, with 6 bases between the two ends. The CDR3 bases are TGTGCCATCAGTGAGTCTACAGGCTCCTACGAGCAGTACTTC. Residues: CAISESTGSYEQYF.

The genes are TRBV13 and TRBJ2-3; D may be TRBD1 or TRBD2 (6 bases each). V gave up 6 bases and J gave up 2 bases, with 12 bases separating them. Germline assignment: CDR1 PRHDT and CDR2 FYEKMQ (reference sequence). The CDR3 sequence is 14 residues long. The CDR3 DNA follows: TGTGCCAGCAGTTCGGGGGCGGTCACAGATACGCAGTATTTT. Amino acid sequence: CASSSGAVTDTQYF.

The table lists this clonotype with many counts. CDR3 sequence reads: CASSQDWDQETQYF. The CDR3 nucleotides read TGTGCCAGCAGCCAAGATTGGGACCAAGAGACCCAGTACTTC. The chain links TRBV3-1 to TRBJ2-5; D remains unclear. Looked up from germline, CDR1 is LGHDT and CDR2 is YNNKEL (reference sequence). V dropped 0 bases and J dropped 0 bases, with 5 bases sitting between them. The CDR3 is made up of 14 amino acids.

The chain carries TRBV29-1 and TRBJ1-1; no clear D. This CDR3 is built from 13 residues. V was cut by 5 bases and J by 1 base, with 11 bases left in between. Per the germline V gene, CDR1 is SQVTM and CDR2 is ANQGSEA. CDR3 nucleotide sequence: TGCAGCGTTAAAATCACATCGAACACTGAAGCTTTCTTT. It codes for CSVKITSNTEAFF. Complete variable domain (other parts from reference TRBV29-1 and TRBJ1-1): SAVISQKPSRDICQRGTSLTIQCQVDSQVTMMFWYRQQPGQSLTLIATANQGSEATYESGFVIDKFPISRPNLTFSTLTVSNMSPEDSSIYLCSVKITSNTEAFFGQGTRLTVV.

This clonotype was seen many times. This chain links TRBV30 with TRBJ1-2; a possible D gene is TRBD1 (5 bases). Per germline, CDR1 GTSNPN and CDR2 SVGIG (reference sequence). CDR3 length: 12 residues. Trimming pared 5 bases from V and 2 bases from J, leaving 9 bases between. CDR3 in amino acids: CAWGGVNYGYTF. The CDR3 bases are TGTGCCTGGGGGGGTGTAAACTATGGCTACACCTTC.